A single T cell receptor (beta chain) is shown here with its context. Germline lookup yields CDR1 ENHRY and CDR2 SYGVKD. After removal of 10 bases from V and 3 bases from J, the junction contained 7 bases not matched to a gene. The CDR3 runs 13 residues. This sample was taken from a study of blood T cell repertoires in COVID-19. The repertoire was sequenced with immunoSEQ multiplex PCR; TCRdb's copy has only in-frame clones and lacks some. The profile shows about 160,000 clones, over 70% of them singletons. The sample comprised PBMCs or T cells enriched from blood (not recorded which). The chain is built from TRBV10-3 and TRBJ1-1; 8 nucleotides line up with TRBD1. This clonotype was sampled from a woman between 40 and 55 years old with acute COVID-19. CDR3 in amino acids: CATKQGGDTEAFF. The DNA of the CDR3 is TGTGCCACGAAACAGGGGGGGGACACTGAAGCTTTCTTT.